These 15 T cell receptor beta chains originate from one sample sequenced in a study of beta chain features in type 1 diabetes. Reverse transcribing all isolated RNA meant expressed TCRB transcripts were sequenced. TCRdb's table, derived via immunoSEQ multiplex PCR, lists solely in-frame clones and lacks some. The sample lists under 950,000 clones, roughly 16% occurring once. Sequencing input: naive CD4+ T cells from blood. The receptors stem from a woman between 18 and 29 years old in good health.

This sequence joins TRBV7-2 and TRBJ2-5, with D unclear. The CDR3 consists of 12 residues. Germline V CDR1 and CDR2: SGHTA, FQGNSA. The V end was cut by 5 bases, the J end by 5 bases, with 9 bases between. The DNA for the CDR3 is TGTGCCAGCAGCACTGTCCGGGAGACCCAGTACTTC. This translates into CASSTVRETQYF. The full variable domain, its missing parts supplied by reference TRBV7-2 and TRBJ2-5, is GAGVSQSPSNKVTEKGKDVELRCDPISGHTALYWYRQSLGQGLEFLIYFQGNSAPDKSGLPSDRFSAERTGGSVSTLTIQRTQQEDSAVYLCASSTVRETQYFGPGTRLLVL.

This clone was seen a few times. The chain is built from TRBV21-1 and TRBJ1-1. TRBV21-1 is a pseudogene segment. The CDR3 totals 15 residues. The CDR3 protein is CASSKSASSGTEAFF. DNA of the CDR3: TGTGCCAGCAGCAAAAGTGCGAGCTCGGGCACTGAAGCTTTCTTT.

This chain links TRBV6-6 with TRBJ2-7, with D maybe TRBD2 (6 bases). The germline gives CDR1 MNHNY, CDR2 SVGAGI (reference sequence). V was trimmed by 5 bases and J by 4 bases, leaving 12 bases between them. The CDR3 totals 13 residues. The CDR3 region is CASSQRDFYEQYF. In DNA, the CDR3 is TGTGCCAGCAGTCAACGGGACTTTTACGAGCAGTACTTC.

The chain uses TRBV14 and TRBJ1-2; D uncertain. The CDR3 spans 15 residues. Between the trimmed V and J ends, which lost 0 bases and 5 bases, there was a span of 13 bases. CDR1 is SGHDN, CDR2 FVKESK, per germline. This CDR3 is CASSQDPFRAYGYTF. Here the CDR3 DNA reads TGTGCCAGCAGCCAAGACCCCTTTCGGGCTTATGGCTACACCTTC.

V usage is TRBV7-9 and J usage is TRBJ2-7; 9 bases agree with TRBD1. This CDR3 is 11 amino acids long. V shed 5 bases, J shed 12 bases, and the junction held 5 bases outside the gene matches. From germline, CDR1 is SEHNR and CDR2 FQNEAQ (reference sequence). The CDR3 loop reads CASSPGQGMYF. The CDR3 DNA reads TGTGCCAGCAGCCCGGGACAGGGCATGTACTTC.

The chain is built from TRBV11-2 and TRBJ1-6, with 7 bases aligning to TRBD1. Trimming took 0 bases from V and 7 from J; bases not matched to a gene: 3. CDR1 SGHAT and CDR2 FQNNGV come from the germline V gene. CDR3 length: 15 residues. CDR3 nucleotides: TGTGCCAGCAGCTTAGAGAGGGGGCGGAATTCACCCCTCCACTTT. Encoded protein: CASSLERGRNSPLHF.

This clone has only a few counts. This rearrangement joins TRBV5-6 to TRBJ2-3; D is ambiguous. The CDR3 totals 14 residues. V was shortened by 0 bases and J by 8 bases, with 13 bases between the two germline ends. From germline, CDR1 is SGHDT and CDR2 YYEEEE. In nucleotides, the CDR3 is TGTGCCAGCAGCTTGGTAACCGTCCCGGGTACGCAGTATTTT. Translated, it gives CASSLVTVPGTQYF.

The genes are TRBV20-1 and TRBJ2-7; D uncertain. CDR3 length: 11 amino acids. With 7 bases removed from V and 2 bases from J, the gap between germline ends came to 9 bases. From germline, CDR1 is DFQATT and CDR2 SNEGSKA (reference sequence). The CDR3 sequence: CSVGIPYEQYF. The CDR3 DNA reads as TGCAGTGTAGGGATACCCTACGAGCAGTACTTC.

V and J are TRBV4-3 and TRBJ1-5; D might be TRBD1 (5 bases). Trimming removed 1 base from V and 6 bases from J, with 16 bases in between. The CDR3 extends over 16 amino acids. From germline, CDR1 is LGHNA and CDR2 YSLEER. CDR3 coding DNA: TGCGCCAGCAGCCAAGCTGCGGGCAGGGACTTTCAGCCCCAGCATTTT. Residues: CASSQAAGRDFQPQHF.

For this clone: The same CDR3 also results from other DNA sequences found in this sample. This chain uses TRBV29-1 with TRBJ2-3, with D perhaps TRBD1 (5 bases). Germline lookup yields CDR1 SQVTM and CDR2 ANQGSEA. V gave up 3 bases and J gave up 0 bases, with 7 bases separating them. CDR3 size: 13 residues. CDR3 coding DNA: TGCAGCGTTGAGAGACAGAGCACAGATACGCAGTATTTT. This translates into CSVERQSTDTQYF.

Only a few counts were recorded for this clone. The V call is TRBV5-4, the J call TRBJ2-1; no clear D gene. This CDR3 has 15 amino acids. Germline CDR1 and CDR2: SGHNT and YYREEE (reference sequence). V was shortened by 2 bases and J by 5 bases, with 14 bases between the two germline ends. The CDR3 DNA reads TGTGCCAGCAGCTTTCGGGTTGCAGGCGACAATGAGCAGTTCTTC. This translates into CASSFRVAGDNEQFF.

The chain joins TRBV10-3 to TRBJ2-7; D gene uncertain. Germline V gene sequence: CDR1 ENHRY, CDR2 SYGVKD. The CDR3 spans 13 residues. The V gene lost 4 bases and the J gene lost 6 bases, with 13 bases spanning the gap. CDR3 residues: CAISGKAASEQYF. The CDR3 DNA is TGTGCCATCAGTGGCAAAGCAGCCTCCGAGCAGTACTTC.

Only a few counts were recorded for this clone. The J gene is TRBJ1-5, the V gene TRBV6-1, with 12 bases matching TRBD1. Germline V gene sequence: CDR1 MNHNS, CDR2 SASEGT. J was trimmed by 5 bases and V by 2 bases; bases with no gene match: 10. This CDR3 region has 18 residues. CDR3: CASSEPGQGAHTHQPQHF. CDR3 DNA sequence: TGTGCCAGCAGTGAACCGGGACAGGGGGCGCATACCCATCAGCCCCAGCATTTT.

This clone was seen a handful of times. The chain carries TRBV19 and TRBJ2-1; D is unresolved. The germline gives CDR1 LNHDA, CDR2 SQIVND (reference sequence). This CDR3 is built from 16 residues. The V end was cut by 7 bases, the J end by 2 bases, with 18 bases between. The CDR3 spells CASIPKGSTAYNEQFF. The CDR3 bases are TGTGCCAGTATCCCGAAGGGATCTACGGCCTACAATGAGCAGTTCTTC. Drawing the rest from reference TRBV19 and TRBJ2-1, the complete variable domain is DGGITQSPKYLFRKEGQNVTLSCEQNLNHDAMYWYRQDPGQGLRLIYYSQIVNDFQKGDIAEGYSVSREKKESFPLTVTSAQKNPTAFYLCASIPKGSTAYNEQFFGPGTRLTVL.

In nucleotides, the CDR3 is TGTGCCAGCAGTTACTCTGTCCGTGCGACCTACAATGAGCAGTTCTTC. Amino acid sequence: CASSYSVRATYNEQFF. The rearrangement links TRBV6-6 to TRBJ2-1, with D uncertain. CDR1 and CDR2 (germline): MNHNY, SVGAGI (reference sequence). Trimming took off 0 bases at V and 2 bases at J, with 11 bases between the two ends. The CDR3 has 16 residues.